This is a list of T cell receptor beta chains from one sample in a study of T cells in Graves' hyperthyroidism and ophthalmopathy. From the multiplex PCR reads, TCRdb called clonotypes with MiXCR, one entry per CDR3 protein. In the table there are 490,000 or so distinct CDR3 sequences, roughly 15% of which are singletons. Sequencing was performed on blood. The receptors here all came from a woman younger than 45 with Graves' ophthalmopathy. Both conserved end residues are part of each CDR3. The order of the fields is CDR3 DNA, CDR3 protein, D gene, J gene, V gene, clone size. A D gene is named only where the DNA matches it firmly. For some rows the clone size is stated as once, few or many, or as a class when expanded; others skip it.

TGTGCCAGCAGTTTAGCGACAGGGATGTACGGAAACACCATATATTTT	CASSLATGMYGNTIYF	TRBD1	TRBJ1-3	TRBV12-3/TRBV12-4	many
TGTGCCAGCAGCCCAGGCGCCGGGAGAGAGGAAAAACTGTTTTTT	CASSPGAGREEKLFF	.	TRBJ1-4	TRBV7-8	.
TGTGCCAGCAGTGGGACTAGCGTCTCTAGGGGGGAGCAGTTCTTC	CASSGTSVSRGEQFF	TRBD2	TRBJ2-1	TRBV2	.
TGTGCCATCAGACAGGGGAGGGGGGATCCCTCCTACGAGCAGTACTTC	CAIRQGRGDPSYEQYF	.	TRBJ2-7	TRBV10-3	.
TGTGCCAGCAGCCAAGATCTCCAGGGAACTCAGCCCCAGCATTTT	CASSQDLQGTQPQHF	.	TRBJ1-5	TRBV6-2/TRBV6-3	few
TGTGCCAGCTCACCAGAGGGACAGAACACAGATACGCAGCATTTT	CASSPEGQNTDTQHF	TRBD1	TRBJ1-5	TRBV18	few
TGTGCCAGCAGCCCCACTAGCGGGAGGAAATACGAGCAGTACTTC	CASSPTSGRKYEQYF	TRBD2	TRBJ2-7	TRBV3-1	many
TGTGCCATCAAGGGACAGGGGACCTACGAGCAGTTCTTC	CAIKGQGTYEQFF	TRBD1	TRBJ2-1	TRBV10-3	.
TGTGCCATCAGTGGGGCCGGGGGTATAAGCTACAATGAGCAGTTCTTC	CAISGAGGISYNEQFF	.	TRBJ2-1	TRBV10-3	.
TGTGCCAGCAGTGTGGGTAGCGGGACCTCCCAGTTCTTC	CASSVGSGTSQFF	TRBD2	TRBJ2-1	TRBV25-1	many
TGCAGTGCTACCAAGGTGGGGACAGGGTATAATTCACCCCTCCACTTT	CSATKVGTGYNSPLHF	TRBD1	TRBJ1-6	TRBV20-1	many
TGTGCCAGCAGTTTAACTCCCGGGACTTACATTTACAATGAGCAGTTCTTC	CASSLTPGTYIYNEQFF	.	TRBJ2-1	TRBV27	few
TGCAGTGCTAGAGGCCCAGAGGTCTACGAGCAGTACTTC	CSARGPEVYEQYF	.	TRBJ2-7	TRBV20-1	.
TGTGCCAGCAGCCGACGGACAGGCAACTCTGGAAACACCATATATTTT	CASSRRTGNSGNTIYF	TRBD1	TRBJ1-3	TRBV28	few
TGTGCCAGCAGCTTAGAGGGGGGTAGTGGGAGTCGGGAGACCCAGTACTTC	CASSLEGGSGSRETQYF	.	TRBJ2-5	TRBV11-2	many
TGTGCCAGCAGACTAAGTGGGGGGTCCTACGAGCAGTACTTC	CASRLSGGSYEQYF	.	TRBJ2-7	TRBV12-3/TRBV12-4	few
TGTGCCAGCAGCGCACTAATGAACACTGAAGCTTTCTTT	CASSALMNTEAFF	.	TRBJ1-1	TRBV7-2	many
TGTGCCACCAGTGCGAGAAGGGCCACAGATACGCAGTATTTT	CATSARRATDTQYF	.	TRBJ2-3	TRBV24-1	.
TGTGCCAGCAGTTTAGCCCGGACAGGGATGGGGCCCCAGCATTTT	CASSLARTGMGPQHF	TRBD1	TRBJ1-5	TRBV27	many
TGTGCCAGCACCCGACCTCCCCGCTACGAGCAGTACTTC	CASTRPPRYEQYF	.	TRBJ2-7	TRBV28	many
TGTGCCAGTACCACCCCGGGACAGGGGGCAGGGGATACGCAGTATTTT	CASTTPGQGAGDTQYF	TRBD1	TRBJ2-3	TRBV19	.
TGCAGTGCTAGAGGCCCGAGGGTGGTAGAGCAGTACTTC	CSARGPRVVEQYF	.	TRBJ2-7	TRBV20-1	few
TGTGCCAGCAGTTTTGTCCCCATAAGAGGCTACACTGAAGCTTTCTTT	CASSFVPIRGYTEAFF	.	TRBJ1-1	TRBV6-2/TRBV6-3	.
TGTGCCAGCAGCCAGTTGAGCGGGGAGCTGTTTTTT	CASSQLSGELFF	.	TRBJ2-2	TRBV14	.
TGTGCCAGCAGCCAAGCGGGGCATAACGGCCGCAATGAGCAGTTCTTC	CASSQAGHNGRNEQFF	.	TRBJ2-1	TRBV3-1	many
TGTGCCAGCAGCGTAACGGGACTAGCAGACGGGACCGGGGAGCTGTTTTTT	CASSVTGLADGTGELFF	TRBD2	TRBJ2-2	TRBV9	.
TGTGCCAGCAGCTTGGTGACTAGCGGCTACGAGCAGTACTTC	CASSLVTSGYEQYF	TRBD2	TRBJ2-7	TRBV7-2	many
TGTGCCAGCAGTTACTCGACGGTGACCCAGTACTTC	CASSYSTVTQYF	.	TRBJ2-5	TRBV6-6	many